This T cell receptor beta chain was documented in a study of neoadjuvant anti-PD-1 for oral cavity cancer. The CDR3 is 16 amino acids. The germline CDR1 and CDR2 sequences are SGHNT and YYREEE (reference sequence). The trim removed 6 bases at V and 1 base at J, leaving 10 bases unmatched. Measured with immunoSEQ multiplex PCR; TCRdb has only the in-frame clones, and not every one. The table has 55,000 to 80,000 clones, around 80% seen once. The sample consisted of PBMCs, taken before nivolumab (anti-PD-1) treatment. The chain joins TRBV5-4 to TRBJ2-3; 8 bases fit TRBD2. The clonotype was recovered from a person between 35 and 79 years old with oral cavity squamous cell carcinoma. The CDR3 sequence: CASTIGDSGGTDTQYF. Here the CDR3 DNA reads TGTGCCAGCACAATAGGTGATAGCGGGGGCACAGATACGCAGTATTTT.